The entry below gives a single TCR beta chain sequence along with its context. It was with random hexamers that roughly 0.45 to 1 ug RNA was reverse transcribed. An immunoSEQ multiplex PCR amplified TCR beta CDR3 over 54 Vbeta and 13 Jbeta. Each CDR3 protein gets one entry after TCRdb re-called the immunoSEQ multiplex PCR reads with MiXCR. Of some 180,000 distinct CDR3 sequences in the sample, approximately 93% were seen once. This CDR3 is 13 amino acids long. Germline CDR1 and CDR2: GTSNPN and SVGIG (reference sequence). With 0 bases removed from V and 3 bases from J, the gap between germline ends came to 9 bases. This record belongs to a study of CD8 T cells in Susac syndrome. Controls were age- and sex-matched healthy donors. The authors negatively isolated CD8+ and CD4+ T cells and FACS-enriched TEMRA cells.

Input material: CD4+ T cells from PBMCs. The chain joins TRBV30 to TRBJ2-7; D unresolved. The sequence was collected from a human donor in good health. DNA for the CDR3: TGTGCCTGGAGTGTCCAAAAGCTCTACGAGCAGTACTTC. The encoded protein is CAWSVQKLYEQYF. Full variable domain (missing parts from reference TRBV30 and TRBJ2-7): SQTIHQWPATLVQPVGSPLSLECTVEGTSNPNLYWYRQAAGRGLQLLFYSVGIGQISSEVPQNLSASRPQDRQFILSSKKLLLSDSGFYLCAWSVQKLYEQYFGPGTRLTVT.